Each of the 28 T cell receptor beta chains below was sequenced from the same sample in a study of CD8 T cells in ankylosing spondylitis. In TCRdb, the 5' RACE reads were re-called with MiXCR into one record per CDR3 protein. Altogether approximately 150,000 distinct CDR3 sequences are present, around 42% being singletons, with the ten largest covering 13% to 15%. Sequencing input: synovial fluid, either unsorted or a sorted T cell fraction (not recorded which). These receptors all come from a male donor with ankylosing spondylitis.

This clonotype occurred a few times. V and J are TRBV6-2 or TRBV6-3 and TRBJ2-7; D is possibly TRBD1 (5 bases). The V end lost 2 bases, the J end lost 4 bases, and 24 bases lay between the germline ends. The CDR3 totals 18 residues. Germline V gene data show CDR1 as MNHEY and CDR2 as SVGEGT. This CDR3 is CASSYAAGNPSPFYEQYF. Written as DNA, the CDR3 is TGTGCCAGCAGTTACGCGGCAGGGAACCCTTCTCCTTTTTACGAGCAGTACTTC.

There are many counts of this clonotype. The chain couples TRBV5-1 to TRBJ1-1; tentative D call: TRBD1 (6 bases). The V gene lost 4 bases and the J gene lost 1 base, with 17 bases spanning the gap. CDR1 and CDR2 from the germline V gene are SGHRS and YFSETQ. This CDR3 contains 16 residues. The CDR3 DNA reads as TGCGCCAGCAGCCCCCATGGCGGACAGACGAACACTGAAGCTTTCTTT. Encoded protein: CASSPHGGQTNTEAFF.

The genes are TRBV29-1 and TRBJ1-2, with D possibly TRBD1 on 6 matching bases. The CDR3 runs 15 residues. Trimming stripped 6 bases from V and 4 bases from J, with 21 bases between. In germline, CDR1 is SQVTM, CDR2 ANQGSEA. The CDR3 protein is CSVGNRAQGSYGYTF. The CDR3 region has the DNA TGCAGCGTGGGAAACAGGGCCCAAGGGTCCTATGGCTACACCTTC.

This clonotype was seen only once. The rearrangement links TRBV7-2 to TRBJ2-7; D tentatively reads TRBD1 or TRBD2 (5 bases each). Trimming pared 1 base from V and 0 bases from J, leaving 7 bases between. The germline gives CDR1 SGHTA, CDR2 FQGNSA. This CDR3 has 14 amino acids. CDR3 coding DNA: TGTGCCAGCAGCTTAGTCGGGACCTCCTACGAGCAGTACTTC. Its translation is CASSLVGTSYEQYF.

This clonotype was observed many times. The rearrangement uses TRBV5-1 and TRBJ1-1; D perhaps matches TRBD1 (6 bases). The CDR3 contains 14 residues. CDR1 SGHRS and CDR2 YFSETQ come from the germline V gene. V lost 4 bases and J lost 1, with 11 bases in between. CDR3 bases: TGCGCCAGCAGCCGGGGGCTAGAGAACACTGAAGCTTTCTTT. It encodes CASSRGLENTEAFF.

V gene TRBV7-9 combines with J gene TRBJ2-1; D remains unclear. The V end was cut by 4 bases, the J end by 6 bases, with 16 bases between. Germline-derived CDR1 and CDR2 are SEHNR and FQNEAQ (reference sequence). The CDR3 covers 15 residues. The CDR3 nucleotides read TGTGCCAGCAGCTCCCGGGTGGAAGGGCCCAATGAGCAGTTCTTC. This translates into CASSSRVEGPNEQFF.

This chain uses TRBV4-1 with TRBJ2-1; TRBD1 agrees at 9 bases. V lost 0 bases to trimming and J lost 2 bases; unmatched junction nucleotides: 8. Germline CDR1 reads MGHRA; CDR2 reads YSYEKL. The CDR3 spans 18 residues. CDR3 sequence reads: CASSQDLGTGMAYNEQFF. The CDR3 coding sequence is TGCGCCAGCAGCCAAGATTTGGGGACAGGGATGGCCTACAATGAGCAGTTCTTC.

The V call is TRBV20-1, the J call TRBJ2-1; TRBD2 matches 9 bases. V lost 3 bases to trimming and J lost 15 bases; unmatched junction nucleotides: 6. There are 11 residues in the CDR3. Germline V CDR1 and CDR2: DFQATT, SNEGSKA (reference sequence). The CDR3 sequence: CSARVGLAPFF. DNA for the CDR3: TGCAGTGCTAGGGTTGGACTAGCGCCGTTCTTC.

As concerns this clonotype: A junction boundary mismatches the germline segment, possibly from a read error. This chain joins TRBV2 and TRBJ2-2, with D uncertain. The CDR3 consists of 16 residues. Germline-derived CDR1 and CDR2 are SNHLY and FYNNEI. The CDR3 DNA sequence: TGTGCCAGCAGTCAAGCAGCACCGAGGAACACCGGGGAGCTGTTTTTT. This encodes CASSQAAPRNTGELFF.

This clonotype was recorded a few times. V and J are TRBV11-2 and TRBJ1-1; D is uncertain. This CDR3 has 15 residues. Germline CDR1 is SGHAT and CDR2 is FQNNGV. V was pared by 3 bases and J by 0 bases, with 11 bases between. CDR3 coding DNA: TGTGCCAGCAGCTTTTTTCCAGACATGAACACTGAAGCTTTCTTT. Encoded protein: CASSFFPDMNTEAFF.

This clonotype occurred many times. The chain links TRBV3-1 to TRBJ2-3, with TRBD2 matching over 11 bases. Unmatched junction bases numbered 8, after V lost 6 bases and J lost 6 bases. Germline lookup yields CDR1 LGHDT and CDR2 YNNKEL (reference sequence). This CDR3 region has 15 residues. This CDR3 is CASRDTSGGRDTQYF. Here the CDR3 DNA reads TGTGCCAGCAGGGATACTAGCGGGGGAAGGGATACGCAGTATTTT.

This clonotype was counted between two and nine times. The chain combines TRBV27 with TRBJ1-2; 8 bases fit TRBD1. The ends lost 4 bases at V and 8 bases at J; junction bases unmatched: 9. The CDR3 consists of 14 residues. CDR1 and CDR2 (germline): MNHEY, SMNVEV (reference sequence). Here the CDR3 reads CASSSRTGHQGYTF. CDR3 bases: TGTGCCAGCAGTTCCCGGACAGGGCATCAAGGCTACACCTTC.

The rearrangement links TRBV18 to TRBJ2-4; D might be TRBD1 (5 bases). The V and J ends lost 3 bases and 3 bases respectively, with 15 bases between them. The CDR3 is made up of 16 amino acids. CDR1 and CDR2 from the germline V gene are KGHSH and LQKENI. CDR3 loop: CASSPKGVGVKNIQYF. Here the CDR3 DNA reads TGTGCCAGCTCACCCAAAGGGGTGGGCGTCAAAAACATTCAGTACTTC.

J is TRBJ2-7 and V is TRBV12-3 or TRBV12-4; D is undetermined. This CDR3 is built from 12 residues. V lost 6 bases, J lost 6 bases, and 12 bases lay in between. In DNA form, the CDR3 reads TGTGCCAGCAGCCGGGCCCTTTCCGAGCAGTACTTC. Its protein is CASSRALSEQYF.

This clonotype showed up just a few times. V gene TRBV29-1 combines with J gene TRBJ1-2; D gene unclear. The germline CDR1 and CDR2 sequences are SQVTM and ANQGSEA. V was trimmed by 2 bases and J by 8 bases, leaving 15 bases between them. The CDR3 has 13 residues. The DNA of the CDR3 is TGCAGCGTTGAAATTTCCGAGCTCAGAGGCTACACCTTC. Translated: CSVEISELRGYTF.

This clonotype appeared a few times. The genes are TRBV11-1 and TRBJ1-4, with D possibly matching TRBD1 (5 bases). The CDR3 covers 18 residues. CDR1 is SGHAT, CDR2 FQDESV, per germline (reference sequence). The ends were cut back, 1 base at V and 0 bases at J, with 15 bases in the middle. The CDR3 sequence is CASSLVQGRRATNEKLFF. The CDR3 bases are TGTGCCAGCAGCTTAGTTCAGGGACGGAGAGCAACTAATGAAAAACTGTTTTTT.

The V gene is TRBV6-2 or TRBV6-3, the J gene TRBJ2-7; 9 bases fit TRBD2. Trimming cost V 7 bases and J 3 bases; bases outside gene matches: 7. The CDR3 runs 14 residues. CDR1 and CDR2 from the germline V gene are MNHEY and SVGEGT. The CDR3 DNA reads TGTGCCAGCAACGTGCTAGCGGGGAACTACGAGCAGTACTTC. This encodes CASNVLAGNYEQYF.

The chain joins TRBV5-1 to TRBJ2-4; D is ambiguous. The CDR3 is 14 amino acids. The germline V and J ends were trimmed by 1 base and 9 bases, with 14 bases remaining between them. Germline lookup yields CDR1 SGHRS and CDR2 YFSETQ. The CDR3 here is CASSLRPTTGIQYF. The CDR3 DNA reads TGCGCCAGCAGCTTGCGCCCGACGACTGGCATTCAGTACTTC. The variable domain in full, completed from reference TRBV5-1 and TRBJ2-4, reads KAGVTQTPRYLIKTRGQQVTLSCSPISGHRSVSWYQQTPGQGLQFLFEYFSETQRNKGNFPGRFSGRQFSNSRSEMNVSTLELGDSALYLCASSLRPTTGIQYFGAGTRLSVL.

This clonotype was seen only a few times. Here the CDR3 DNA reads TGTGCCAGCACCCTTCCGAGAGGGGCGCGACCTGGAAACACCATATATTTT. Protein product: CASTLPRGARPGNTIYF. The rearrangement uses TRBV12-3 or TRBV12-4 and TRBJ1-3; TRBD1 might be the D (5 bases). The V gene lost 7 bases and the J gene lost 2 bases, with 21 bases spanning the gap. The CDR3 loop spans 17 amino acids.

The rearrangement uses TRBV6-1 and TRBJ2-1; 8 nucleotides align to TRBD2. The germline gives CDR1 MNHNS, CDR2 SASEGT. The CDR3 spans 16 residues. J lost 4 bases, V lost 1 base, and 6 bases had no gene match. The CDR3 bases are TGTGCCAGCAGTGAAGATATTAGCGGGATATACAATGAGCAGTTCTTC. It translates to CASSEDISGIYNEQFF.

This clonotype was found a few times. This rearrangement joins TRBV30 to TRBJ2-2; D remains ambiguous. The germline V gene encodes CDR1 GTSNPN and CDR2 SVGIG (reference sequence). V was shortened by 5 bases and J by 5 bases, with 18 bases between the two germline ends. This CDR3 region has 15 residues. The CDR3 DNA is TGTGCCTGGGCCCACAAACCGACGGTTACCGGGGAGCTGTTTTTT. It codes for CAWAHKPTVTGELFF.

V and J are TRBV11-3 and TRBJ2-1; D possibly corresponds to TRBD1 (7 bases). Germline V gene lookup returns CDR1 SGHNT and CDR2 YENEEA. Trimming took off 5 bases at V and 9 bases at J, with 20 bases between the two ends. This CDR3 has 15 residues. As DNA, the CDR3 is TGTGCCAGCAGCCACAGGGGACTCACGTACGGTGAGCAGTTCTTC. This sequence encodes CASSHRGLTYGEQFF.

The table lists this clonotype with a few counts. The chain carries TRBV12-3 or TRBV12-4 and TRBJ2-7; D tentatively reads TRBD1 or TRBD2 (6 bases each). CDR3 size: 15 residues. V dropped 7 bases and J dropped 2 bases, with 18 bases sitting between them. CDR3 sequence reads: CASTPGASDTYEQYF. DNA for the CDR3: TGTGCCAGCACCCCGGGGGCTAGCGACACCTACGAGCAGTACTTC.

Only a few counts were recorded for this clonotype. The chain's CDR3 is CASSFEHSGANVLTF. The CDR3 region has the DNA TGTGCCAGCAGTTTCGAACACTCTGGGGCCAACGTCCTGACTTTC. The chain joins TRBV6-2 or TRBV6-3 to TRBJ2-6, with no clear D. Between the trimmed V and J ends, which lost 4 bases and 0 bases, there was a span of 7 bases. CDR3 length: 15 residues. Germline V gene data show CDR1 as MNHEY and CDR2 as SVGEGT.

This clonotype appeared many times. The chain uses TRBV12-3 or TRBV12-4 and TRBJ2-1, with TRBD2 as a possible D gene (6 bases). V was shortened by 2 bases and J by 0 bases, with 11 bases between the two germline ends. The CDR3 is 16 amino acids. CDR3 amino acids: CASSLTSYSSYNEQFF. The CDR3 nucleotides are TGTGCCAGCAGTTTAACTAGCTACAGCTCCTACAATGAGCAGTTCTTC.

The V call is TRBV7-9, the J call TRBJ1-1; D gene ambiguous. V lost 1 base and J 6 bases, leaving 9 bases between the germline ends. The V gene's germline CDR1 is SEHNR and CDR2 FQNEAQ (reference sequence). The CDR3 covers 13 residues. The CDR3 sequence: CASSLVWGAEAFF. The CDR3 bases are TGTGCCAGCAGCTTAGTGTGGGGAGCTGAAGCTTTCTTT.

The chain couples TRBV12-3 or TRBV12-4 to TRBJ1-5, with 7 bases that match TRBD1. The CDR3 has 15 amino acids. V lost 5 bases to trimming and J lost 3 bases; unmatched junction nucleotides: 7. This CDR3 is CASSQDRPLNQPQHF. For the CDR3, the DNA is TGTGCCAGCAGTCAGGACAGGCCGCTCAATCAGCCCCAGCATTTT.

The chain couples TRBV12-5 to TRBJ1-1; D not certain. The CDR3 has 12 amino acids. V was cut by 10 bases and J by 0 bases, with 9 bases left in between. Per germline, CDR1 LGHNT and CDR2 FRNRAP. In DNA form, the CDR3 reads TGTGCTACAACAAGGATGAACACTGAAGCTTTCTTT. The encoded protein is CATTRMNTEAFF.